The rows below give T cell receptor beta chains drawn from one sample of a study of Ad26.COV2.S vaccination and SARS-CoV-2 variants. The assay was immunoSEQ multiplex PCR, and TCRdb's table has in-frame clones only and misses some. The table includes some 320,000 clones, roughly 84% detected once. Sequenced material: peripheral blood, taken in a trial of Ad26.COV2.S vaccine versus placebo. These receptors were taken from a person between 18 and 65 years old who received the Ad26.COV2.S COVID-19 vaccine or a placebo. CDR3s include the opening cysteine and the closing phenylalanine or tryptophan. D genes are given only for firm matches. The size entry is marked missing in some rows and otherwise reads once, few, many or a size class.

j_gene,v_gene,abundance,d_gene,CDR3aa,CDR3nt
TRBJ2-7,TRBV5-1,-,TRBD1,CASSSQTGGYEQYF,TGCGCCAGCAGCTCGCAGACAGGGGGCTACGAGCAGTACTTC
TRBJ1-2,TRBV19,-,TRBD1,CASSTGTGGIYGYTF,TGTGCCAGTAGTACCGGGACAGGGGGAATCTATGGCTACACCTTC
TRBJ1-2,TRBV30,few,-,CAWSVLEGRYTF,TGTGCCTGGAGTGTACTGGAGGGGCGCTACACCTTC
TRBJ1-5,TRBV24-1,-,TRBD1,CATSEITGTGNLGNQPQHF,TGTGCCACCAGTGAAATTACCGGGACAGGGAATTTAGGCAATCAGCCCCAGCATTTT
TRBJ2-1,TRBV5-4,-,TRBD1,CASSLATGYNNEQFF,TGTGCCAGCAGCTTGGCGACAGGGTACAACAATGAGCAGTTCTTC
TRBJ1-4,TRBV20-1,-,TRBD1,CSGTGGEKLFF,TGCAGTGGGACAGGGGGTGAAAAACTGTTTTTT
TRBJ1-3,TRBV12-5,-,TRBD1,CASGPGQGISGNTIYF,TGTGCTAGTGGACCGGGACAGGGCATCTCTGGAAACACCATATATTTT
TRBJ2-6,TRBV20-1,-,-,CSASTGSAGANVLTF,TGCAGTGCTAGTACCGGATCCGCTGGGGCCAACGTCCTGACTTTC
TRBJ2-2,TRBV5-5,-,-,CASSLRDPVTGELFF,TGTGCCAGCAGCTTACGGGACCCAGTGACCGGGGAGCTGTTTTTT
TRBJ1-2,TRBV5-1,-,-,CASSLGGKGNYGYTF,TGCGCCAGCAGCTTGGGCGGGAAGGGGAACTATGGCTACACCTTC
TRBJ1-1,TRBV7-2,-,-,CASSLAGGPEAFF,TGTGCCAGCAGCTTAGCGGGGGGCCCTGAAGCTTTCTTT
TRBJ1-2,TRBV27,-,-,CASSLKVRGSGYGYTF,TGTGCCAGCAGTTTAAAAGTCCGGGGTTCGGGATATGGCTACACCTTC
TRBJ2-5,TRBV11-2,-,TRBD2,CASSSFHGERGKETQYF,TGTGCCAGCAGCTCCTTCCATGGGGAGCGGGGGAAGGAGACCCAGTACTTC
TRBJ2-3,TRBV9,-,TRBD2,CASSVSPGGSTDTQYF,TGTGCCAGCAGCGTATCCCCGGGGGGTAGCACAGATACGCAGTATTTT
TRBJ1-2,TRBV6-5,-,-,CASRGGQLNYGYTF,TGTGCCAGCAGAGGCGGACAGCTGAACTATGGCTACACCTTC
TRBJ1-2,TRBV9,-,-,CASTSGASNYGYTF,TGTGCCAGCACTTCAGGGGCGAGTAACTATGGCTACACCTTC
TRBJ2-2,TRBV6-5,few,-,CASSYSPGELFF,TGTGCCAGCAGTTACTCCCCCGGGGAGCTGTTTTTT
TRBJ2-7,TRBV5-6,few,-,CASSLAFPGPGYEQYF,TGTGCCAGCAGCTTGGCCTTCCCGGGACCAGGCTACGAGCAGTACTTC
TRBJ1-1,TRBV30,once,-,CAWKKGNTEAFF,TGTGCCTGGAAGAAGGGTAACACTGAAGCTTTCTTT
TRBJ1-6,TRBV18,-,-,CASSSVADDNSPLHF,TGTGCCAGCTCATCGGTGGCGGACGATAATTCACCCCTCCACTTT
TRBJ2-3,TRBV11-2,-,-,CASSPGDTQYF,TGTGCCAGCAGCCCGGGGGATACGCAGTATTTT
TRBJ2-5,TRBV25-1,-,TRBD2,CASSLLAGGGETQYF,TGTGCCAGCAGCCTCCTAGCGGGGGGAGGGGAGACCCAGTACTTC
TRBJ1-6,TRBV10-3,-,TRBD1,CASSDRDLGGPLHF,TGTGCCTCATCCGACAGGGACTTAGGGGGGCCCCTCCACTTT
TRBJ1-5,TRBV5-5,-,-,CASSFGAGGNQPQHF,TGTGCCAGCAGCTTCGGGGCGGGGGGCAATCAGCCCCAGCATTTT
TRBJ1-3,TRBV3-1/TRBV3-2,-,-,CASSQQGSGNTIYF,TGTGCCAGCAGCCAACAGGGCTCTGGAAACACCATATATTTT
TRBJ1-5,TRBV6-5,-,-,CASVRDGGQPQHF,TGTGCCAGCGTCCGGGACGGCGGTCAGCCCCAGCATTTT
TRBJ2-7,TRBV28,once,-,CASSSLPGEQYF,TGTGCCAGCAGTTCCCTCCCGGGCGAGCAGTACTTC
TRBJ2-5,TRBV4-2,-,TRBD2,CASSQGGSGGLYQETQYF,TGTGCCAGCAGCCAAGGGGGTAGCGGGGGGCTGTACCAAGAGACCCAGTACTTC
TRBJ2-7,TRBV30,few,TRBD1,CAWKQGQGLRVTYEQYF,TGTGCCTGGAAGCAGGGACAGGGTTTGCGGGTAACCTACGAGCAGTACTTC
TRBJ2-1,TRBV29-1,-,-,CSVEFLLAFNEQFF,TGCAGCGTTGAATTCTTGCTAGCGTTCAATGAGCAGTTCTTC
TRBJ1-6,TRBV5-1,-,TRBD1,CASSARDSANSPLHF,TGCGCCAGCAGCGCAAGGGACAGTGCTAATTCACCCCTCCACTTT